This T cell receptor (beta chain) was obtained from a study of blood T cell repertoires in COVID-19. About the study: Both acute and convalescent COVID-19 samples were obtained from the United States, Italy and Spain.

Germline CDR1 is MDHEN and CDR2 is SYDVKM. V dropped 7 bases and J dropped 2 bases, with 13 bases sitting between them. The CDR3 runs to 14 residues. Per the original data handling: Estimated nucleated cell counts came from reference gene primer amplification. Only in-frame clones appear in the TCRdb table, and some are missing; sequencing was by immunoSEQ multiplex PCR. From that table come the V and J calls and clone size; the DNA was used to work out D and trimming. The table has fewer than 200,000 clones, about nine tenths seen once. This sequence joins TRBV28 and TRBJ2-3, with a tentative D call TRBD1 (6 bases). The sample taken for sequencing was peripheral blood. The receptor's source is a man aged 25 to 40 with COVID-19, enrolled during active disease. The CDR3 region has the DNA TGTGCCAGCATCTTGGGGGCACACACAGATACGCAGTATTTT. Translation: CASILGAHTDTQYF.